Each of the 30 T cell receptor beta chains below was sequenced from the same sample in a study of blood T cell repertoires in COVID-19 (dated by TCRdb to about 2020). The library came from the immunoSEQ multiplex PCR assay. This is the immuneACCESS table as TCRdb keeps it, with only in-frame sequences that have V and J called. A part of the clones is gone; compared with another copy, unresolved V genes explain less than half, and the rest is unexplained. For this sample there are approximately 6,600 clones; approximately 90% appear just once. The ten largest clones represent approximately 4.3% of the sample. The sample consisted of peripheral blood. These receptors were obtained from a man older than 75 with active COVID-19.

Only a few counts were recorded for this clone. This chain links TRBV19 with TRBJ2-4; 8 positions match TRBD2. The CDR3 extends over 19 amino acids. Germline V CDR1 and CDR2: LNHDA, SQIVND (reference sequence). After removal of 3 bases from V and 0 bases from J, the junction contained 13 bases not matched to a gene. CDR3 sequence: CASSIGFSGAPLAKNIQYF. The CDR3 DNA is TGTGCCAGTAGTATCGGATTTAGCGGGGCCCCACTAGCCAAAAACATTCAGTACTTC.

The V call is TRBV14, the J call TRBJ2-3, with a weak D call TRBD2 (5 bases). This CDR3 comprises 16 residues. V was trimmed by 0 bases and J by 0 bases, leaving 10 bases between them. Germline V gene sequence: CDR1 SGHDN, CDR2 FVKESK. The CDR3 region has the DNA TGTGCCAGCAGCCAAGAGGTAGCGCCTAGCACAGATACGCAGTATTTT. Translated, it gives CASSQEVAPSTDTQYF.

This sequence joins TRBV5-1 and TRBJ2-3; 11 positions match TRBD2. Germline V gene data show CDR1 as SGHRS and CDR2 as YFSETQ. J was trimmed by 2 bases and V by 1 base; bases with no gene match: 6. The CDR3 consists of 17 residues. This chain's CDR3 is CASSLWGTSGNTDTQYF. DNA of the CDR3: TGCGCCAGCAGCTTGTGGGGGACTAGCGGAAACACAGATACGCAGTATTTT.

This clone has just one count. The chain uses TRBV7-9 and TRBJ2-7; 7 bases agree with TRBD1. Germline loops: CDR1 SEHNR, CDR2 FQNEAQ (reference sequence). V lost 5 bases and J lost 6; bases outside the gene matches: 1. This CDR3 has 11 residues. In DNA form, the CDR3 reads TGTGCCAGCAGCAGACAGGGCGAGCAGTACTTC. This encodes CASSRQGEQYF. Looking up the rest from reference TRBV7-9 and TRBJ2-7 gives the full variable domain: DTGVSQNPRHKITKRGQNVTFRCDPISEHNRLYWYRQTLGQGPEFLTYFQNEAQLEKSRLLSDRFSAERPKGSFSTLEIQRTEQGDSAMYLCASSRQGEQYFGPGTRLTVT.

J is TRBJ2-2 and V is TRBV5-1; TRBD1 matches 10 bases. The V gene end was trimmed by 3 bases and the J gene end by 6 bases; junction bases not matched to a gene: 11. CDR1 is SGHRS, CDR2 YFSETQ, per germline. CDR3 size: 17 residues. Here the CDR3 reads CASSWRGQGIDAGELFF. The CDR3 bases are TGCGCCAGCAGCTGGCGGGGACAGGGGATTGATGCCGGGGAGCTGTTTTTT.

The chain employs TRBV24-1 and TRBJ1-2; 8 positions agree with TRBD1. Looked up from germline, CDR1 is KGHDR and CDR2 is SFDVKD. V lost 5 bases to trimming and J lost 5 bases; unmatched junction nucleotides: 3. This CDR3 contains 13 residues. CDR3 sequence: CATSARTGYGYTF. The CDR3, as DNA: TGTGCCACCAGTGCCAGGACAGGGTATGGCTACACCTTC.

V and J are TRBV18 and TRBJ2-1; 8 bases line up with TRBD2. This CDR3 has 15 residues. Per germline, CDR1 KGHSH and CDR2 LQKENI. V lost 5 bases to trimming and J lost 5 bases; unmatched junction nucleotides: 8. The CDR3 reads CASSSREGFHNEQFF. CDR3 nucleotides: TGTGCCAGCTCATCCCGGGAGGGCTTCCACAATGAGCAGTTCTTC.

The chain joins TRBV19 to TRBJ1-4; 7 nucleotides match TRBD1. The junction had 9 bases not matched to a gene; V was cut back by 9 bases and J by 5 bases. Germline CDR1 is LNHDA and CDR2 is SQIVND (reference sequence). The CDR3 consists of 14 residues. The CDR3 reads CASRTGDKNEKLFF. The CDR3 coding sequence is TGTGCCAGCCGCACAGGGGATAAGAATGAAAAACTGTTTTTT.

The J gene is TRBJ2-5, the V gene TRBV30; 15 nucleotides match TRBD2. Germline trimming cut 2 bases from V and 5 bases from J; bases unmatched to any gene: 9. The CDR3 covers 17 residues. Germline CDR1 reads GTSNPN; CDR2 reads SVGIG (reference sequence). The CDR3 DNA follows: TGTGCCTGGAGTCCAGGACTAGCGGGAGGGGTGGGGGAGACCCAGTACTTC. The encoded protein is CAWSPGLAGGVGETQYF.

The rearrangement links TRBV20-1 to TRBJ2-7; 7 bases align to TRBD2. Germline CDR1 reads DFQATT; CDR2 reads SNEGSKA (reference sequence). J was trimmed by 5 bases and V by 3 bases; bases with no gene match: 13. The CDR3 is made up of 15 amino acids. CDR3 region: CSASPTSGRTHEQYF. The CDR3 nucleotides read TGCAGTGCTAGTCCGACCTCCGGGAGGACTCACGAGCAGTACTTC.

The chain carries TRBV19 and TRBJ1-3; D perhaps matches TRBD1 (5 bases). Between the trimmed V and J ends, which lost 4 bases and 4 bases, there was a span of 11 bases. Germline V gene lookup returns CDR1 LNHDA and CDR2 SQIVND (reference sequence). This CDR3 is 14 amino acids long. Here the CDR3 DNA reads TGTGCCAGTAGTACGACAGCGGGGGGAAACACCATATATTTT. It specifies CASSTTAGGNTIYF.

The chain combines TRBV6-5 with TRBJ2-3; possible D gene TRBD1, 5 bases. This CDR3 is 16 amino acids long. Deletions cut 2 bases from V and 8 bases from J, with 20 bases between. Germline assignment: CDR1 MNHEY and CDR2 SVGAGI. CDR3: CASSYDAWSQGGTQYF. For the CDR3, the DNA is TGTGCCAGCAGTTACGACGCTTGGAGCCAGGGTGGTACGCAGTATTTT.

The CDR3 sequence: CASSPSTSGETQYF. For the CDR3, the DNA is TGTGCCAGCAGTCCTTCTACCTCGGGGGAGACCCAGTACTTC. This sequence joins TRBV6-5 and TRBJ2-5; perhaps TRBD2 as D (5 bases). V lost 5 bases and J 5 bases, leaving 15 bases between the germline ends. Germline CDR1 and CDR2: MNHEY and SVGAGI. There are 14 residues in the CDR3.

The chain combines TRBV19 with TRBJ1-1; 11 nucleotides line up with TRBD1. V lost 3 bases and J lost 1; bases outside the gene matches: 7. Per germline, CDR1 LNHDA and CDR2 SQIVND (reference sequence). This CDR3 region has 17 residues. The CDR3 is CASSISRGQGANTEAFF. The CDR3 coding sequence is TGTGCCAGTAGTATCAGTCGAGGACAGGGGGCGAACACTGAAGCTTTCTTT. The variable domain in full, completed from reference TRBV19 and TRBJ1-1, reads DGGITQSPKYLFRKEGQNVTLSCEQNLNHDAMYWYRQDPGQGLRLIYYSQIVNDFQKGDIAEGYSVSREKKESFPLTVTSAQKNPTAFYLCASSISRGQGANTEAFFGQGTRLTVV.

The chain couples TRBV10-3 to TRBJ1-3, with D unresolved. V dropped 10 bases and J dropped 4 bases, with 17 bases sitting between them. The germline gives CDR1 ENHRY, CDR2 SYGVKD. The CDR3 length is 14 residues. The DNA for the CDR3 is TGTGCCACCACTAGGGCCACCGACGGAAACACCATATATTTT. Its translation: CATTRATDGNTIYF.

The chain has TRBV7-8 and TRBJ2-1, with TRBD2 matching over 15 bases. With V trimmed by 5 bases and J by 4 bases, 27 bases remained unmatched. This CDR3 region has 24 residues. Germline V lookup: CDR1 SGHVS, CDR2 FQNEAQ. This chain's CDR3 is CASSRQGTSGRSMVPGALYNEQFF. CDR3 coding DNA: TGTGCCAGCAGCCGACAAGGGACTAGCGGGAGGTCCATGGTTCCGGGGGCCCTATACAATGAGCAGTTCTTC. Variable domain in full (rest from reference TRBV7-8 and TRBJ2-1): GAGVSQSPRYKVAKRGQDVALRCDPISGHVSLFWYQQALGQGPEFLTYFQNEAQLDKSGLPSDRFFAERPEGSVSTLKIQRTQQEDSAVYLCASSRQGTSGRSMVPGALYNEQFFGPGTRLTVL.

The chain couples TRBV6-5 to TRBJ2-7; possible D gene TRBD2, 6 bases. Trimming took 1 base from V and 2 from J, leaving 9 bases between them. The CDR3 spans 14 residues. Germline V gene sequence: CDR1 MNHEY, CDR2 SVGAGI. The CDR3 loop is CASSYLTSPYEQYF. CDR3 DNA sequence: TGTGCCAGCAGTTACTTGACTAGTCCCTACGAGCAGTACTTC.

CDR3 sequence: CASSFSQGSGPEQYF. CDR3 sequence (DNA): TGTGCCAGCAGCTTTTCCCAGGGGAGTGGTCCCGAGCAGTACTTC. The gene calls are TRBV7-2 and TRBJ2-7; a possible D gene is TRBD1 (6 bases). The germline V gene has CDR1 SGHTA and CDR2 FQGNSA. The CDR3 consists of 15 residues. Trimming left V 3 bases short and J 6 bases short, with 18 bases between. The whole variable domain, remainder taken from reference TRBV7-2 and TRBJ2-7, is GAGVSQSPSNKVTEKGKDVELRCDPISGHTALYWYRQSLGQGLEFLIYFQGNSAPDKSGLPSDRFSAERTGGSVSTLTIQRTQQEDSAVYLCASSFSQGSGPEQYFGPGTRLTVT.

V gene TRBV19 combines with J gene TRBJ2-3, with TRBD1 matching over 8 bases. Germline trimming cut 5 bases from V and 2 bases from J; bases unmatched to any gene: 6. This CDR3 comprises 15 residues. CDR1 and CDR2 from the germline V gene are LNHDA and SQIVND (reference sequence). The CDR3 is CASSPGTGTTDTQYF. DNA for the CDR3: TGTGCCAGTAGTCCAGGGACAGGCACCACAGATACGCAGTATTTT.

The rearrangement uses TRBV24-1 and TRBJ2-1, with TRBD1 identical over 10 bases. Looked up from germline, CDR1 is KGHDR and CDR2 is SFDVKD. This CDR3 spans 16 amino acids. The trim removed 2 bases at V and 8 bases at J, leaving 8 bases unmatched. CDR3 sequence: CATSDSGTGDIDEQFF. The CDR3 nucleotides read TGTGCCACCAGTGATTCCGGGACAGGGGATATCGATGAGCAGTTCTTC.

V and J are TRBV7-9 and TRBJ2-3, with 8 bases identical to TRBD1. Trimming cost V 7 bases and J 0 bases; bases outside gene matches: 3. There are 14 residues in the CDR3. From germline, CDR1 is SEHNR and CDR2 FQNEAQ (reference sequence). CDR3 region: CASTGQGSTDTQYF. The CDR3, as DNA: TGTGCCAGCACCGGACAGGGAAGCACAGATACGCAGTATTTT.

The chain employs TRBV4-1 and TRBJ1-5; 12 bases agree with TRBD1. The CDR3 extends over 15 amino acids. Looked up from germline, CDR1 is MGHRA and CDR2 is YSYEKL. Trimming took 1 base from V and 7 from J; bases not matched to a gene: 2. CDR3 sequence (DNA): TGCGCCAGCAGCCAAGGAGGGACAGGGGGCCAGCCCCAGCATTTT. Translation: CASSQGGTGGQPQHF.

This clone came up once. The V gene is TRBV28, the J gene TRBJ1-3; no clear D. Trimming took 3 bases from V and 0 from J, leaving 6 bases between them. In germline, CDR1 is MDHEN, CDR2 SYDVKM. The CDR3 is 14 amino acids. CDR3 residues: CASSFISSGNTIYF. CDR3 in DNA: TGTGCCAGCAGTTTTATTAGCTCTGGAAACACCATATATTTT.

The chain joins TRBV28 to TRBJ1-4, with TRBD1 matching 8 bases. CDR3 length: 17 amino acids. Germline V gene lookup returns CDR1 MDHEN and CDR2 SYDVKM. V shed 5 bases and J 0 bases; nucleotides not matched to a gene: 8. This chain's CDR3 is CASSRTGRYATNEKLFF. CDR3 bases: TGTGCCAGCAGTCGGACAGGGCGTTATGCAACTAATGAAAAACTGTTTTTT.

The chain employs TRBV7-9 and TRBJ2-7; 7 nucleotides align to TRBD1. In germline, CDR1 is SEHNR, CDR2 FQNEAQ (reference sequence). J gave up 6 bases and V 5 bases, and 7 bases lay outside the gene matches. This CDR3 contains 13 residues. This chain's CDR3 is CASSRQGFGEQYF. In DNA, the CDR3 is TGTGCCAGCAGCAGACAGGGATTTGGCGAGCAGTACTTC. The full variable domain, with the rest looked up from reference TRBV7-9 and TRBJ2-7, is DTGVSQNPRHKITKRGQNVTFRCDPISEHNRLYWYRQTLGQGPEFLTYFQNEAQLEKSRLLSDRFSAERPKGSFSTLEIQRTEQGDSAMYLCASSRQGFGEQYFGPGTRLTVT.

Here the CDR3 reads CASGLTGGGGSYNEQFF. For the CDR3, the DNA is TGTGCTAGTGGTTTAACCGGGGGGGGAGGGTCCTACAATGAGCAGTTCTTC. The chain uses TRBV12-5 and TRBJ2-1; 8 nucleotides align to TRBD2. The CDR3 sequence is 17 residues long. Trimming removed 3 bases from V and 1 base from J; junction bases left unmatched: 8. CDR1 and CDR2 from the germline V gene are LGHNT and FRNRAP.

In DNA form, the CDR3 reads TGCGCCAGCAGACGGGACAGGGCAGTGGGAGAGACCCAGTACTTC. It yields the protein CASRRDRAVGETQYF. This chain uses TRBV4-1 with TRBJ2-5, with TRBD1 matching 9 bases. After removal of 6 bases from V and 4 bases from J, the junction contained 9 bases not matched to a gene. CDR1 MGHRA and CDR2 YSYEKL come from the germline V gene. The CDR3 spans 15 residues.

The CDR3 spells CATGGQAAYTQYF. The CDR3 region has the DNA TGTGCCACCGGGGGACAGGCTGCATATACGCAGTATTTT. The rearrangement links TRBV19 to TRBJ2-3; 8 bases agree with TRBD1. This CDR3 region has 13 residues. Germline V lookup: CDR1 LNHDA, CDR2 SQIVND (reference sequence). Trimming removed 10 bases from V and 7 bases from J; junction bases left unmatched: 10.

V is TRBV18 and J is TRBJ1-4, with a tentative D call TRBD1 (6 bases). This CDR3 has 14 residues. Germline values: CDR1 KGHSH, CDR2 LQKENI. Between the trimmed V and J ends, which lost 2 bases and 7 bases, there was a span of 11 bases. The CDR3 sequence is CASSPDGGGEKLFF. In DNA form, the CDR3 reads TGTGCCAGCTCACCAGATGGGGGCGGTGAAAAACTGTTTTTT.

The chain carries TRBV2 and TRBJ2-3; D perhaps matches TRBD1 (5 bases). Deletions cut 6 bases from V and 4 bases from J, with 14 bases between. This CDR3 spans 14 amino acids. Germline CDR1 reads SNHLY; CDR2 reads FYNNEI. The chain's CDR3 is CASRGVLWADTQYF. CDR3 in DNA: TGTGCCAGCAGAGGGGTCTTGTGGGCAGATACGCAGTATTTT.